This T cell receptor beta chain was documented in a study of a mutant IDH1 vaccine in newly diagnosed glioma (dated by TCRdb to the early 2020s). Regarding the complete study: The roughly 33 treated patients were roughly 62% male and roughly 40% female, with a mean age of around 40 years. Prior to enrollment, standard therapy consisting of radiotherapy alone, temozolomide alone, or radiochemotherapy with temozolomide had been administered to patients, with the combination being received by most patients. Peripheral blood was collected at six visits: V03 (baseline), V05, V07, V10, V12 and V13. For exploratory analyses, longitudinal TCRB deep sequencing was carried out in about 26 treated patients wherever samples were available.

Library method: the immunoSEQ multiplex PCR assay. The hsTCRB Kit was used according to the manufacturer's protocol to amplify rearranged TCR beta chain sequences. An Illumina MiSeq was used to sequence the TCRB libraries. The paper's data handling went like this. The kit vendor's proprietary platform handled demultiplexing, trimming and gene mapping. The clones in this table, taken by TCRdb from immuneACCESS, are in-frame only. Not every clone is retained; where verified, under half of the shortfall comes from an unresolved V gene, and the cause of the rest is unknown. V and J calls and clone size are given by that table; D and trimming were obtained from the DNA. The sample data list about 88,000 clones, and over 70% of these were observed just once. Roughly 5.3% of the sample lies in the top ten. The CDR3 runs 19 residues from the cysteine to the phenylalanine. This entry keeps only the CDR3 DNA: 57 bases, framed from base 1.

The time point label for this specimen denotes: baseline, week 1 (first vaccination visit). The treatment or condition label, read with the paper, signifies: pre-vaccination baseline after standard-of-care therapy. Donors had newly diagnosed WHO grade 3 or 4 IDH1-mutant astrocytomas with loss of nuclear ATRX. The samples were drawn from NOA16, a multicentre, single-arm, open-label phase I trial in Germany that tested a mutant IDH1 peptide vaccine in humans for the first time. Blood drawn at visit V03 was used as the baseline sample for immunogenicity testing. Genomic DNA for TCRB sequencing was extracted from EDTA blood using the DNeasy Blood and Tissue Kit. As regards this clone: The antigen this receptor binds is unknown. Nothing much larger sits one base from this clone, and base qualities are not available.

Overall study results and their limits: It was noted by the authors that analyses of patient blood samples could not be reproduced owing to sample limitations. Pseudoprogression seemed to be unrelated to changes in the top peripheral T cell clonotypes found by TCRB sequencing. Availability determined which PBMC samples were chosen for TCRB deep sequencing. Immune responses induced by the vaccine were seen in around 93% of patients across multiple MHC alleles.

The rearranged segments are TRBV1 and TRBJ2-1; TRBD2 is taken as the D call from the table, unchecked against the DNA. TRBV1 is reported as a pseudogene. This clonotype originated in a man aged 40-50 years with glioma. Some clones in this sample may be carry-over from other donors' samples. The source material was PBMCs, sampled from a glioma patient treated with radiotherapy, temozolomide or both. The CDR3 reads CTSSQGLAVLKSSYNEQFF. In nucleotides, the sequence is TGCACCAGCAGCCAAGGACTAGCGGTACTCAAAAGCTCCTACAATGAGCAGTTCTTC.